One and the same sample provided the 29 T cell receptor beta chains below, sequenced in a study of T cells of healthy individuals. MiXCR, run by TCRdb on the 5' RACE reads, gives a single entry per CDR3 protein. The table includes roughly 76,000 distinct CDR3 sequences, roughly 5% detected once. Receptor source: a female donor in good health.

The chain has TRBV6-2 or TRBV6-3 and TRBJ2-1, with 8 bases identical to TRBD2. V lost 2 bases, J lost 16 bases, and 10 bases stayed unmatched. The CDR3 covers 13 residues. Germline V gene lookup returns CDR1 MNHEY and CDR2 SVGEGT. This CDR3 reads CASSYRSGRGPFF. CDR3 bases: TGTGCCAGCAGTTACCGGAGCGGGAGAGGACCCTTCTTC.

This clonotype was seen a handful of times. The gene calls are TRBV7-2 and TRBJ2-1; possible D gene TRBD1, 6 bases. Trimming removed 3 bases at V and 4 bases at J, with 10 bases between. The germline V gene has CDR1 SGHTA and CDR2 FQGNSA. The CDR3 length is 14 residues. Here the CDR3 reads CASSFGTSYNEQFF. The CDR3 region has the DNA TGTGCCAGCAGCTTCGGGACATCTTACAATGAGCAGTTCTTC.

This clonotype was counted at least ten times. This rearrangement joins TRBV30 to TRBJ2-6, with 8 bases matching TRBD1. J gave up 0 bases and V 0 bases, and 10 bases lay outside the gene matches. This CDR3 has 19 residues. CDR1 is GTSNPN and CDR2 is SVGIG in the germline V gene (reference sequence). CDR3 sequence (DNA): TGTGCCTGGAGTGTAAAAACGGACAGGGCTTTCTCTGGGGCCAACGTCCTGACTTTC. This gives the protein CAWSVKTDRAFSGANVLTF.

This clonotype came up many times. V gene TRBV29-1 combines with J gene TRBJ1-2; TRBD1 matches 7 bases. The CDR3 extends over 16 amino acids. The J segment lost 6 bases and the V segment lost 4 bases, leaving 17 bases of the junction unmatched. Germline V lookup: CDR1 SQVTM, CDR2 ANQGSEA. CDR3 sequence (DNA): TGCAGCGTTGGGGGGGGGGACAGAGGCTATCGGAATGGCTACACCTTC. Translating gives CSVGGGDRGYRNGYTF.

This clonotype was recorded at least ten times. The chain is built from TRBV9 and TRBJ1-1; 7 nucleotides align to TRBD1. J lost 4 bases, V lost 6 bases, and 9 bases had no gene match. CDR3 length: 14 amino acids. Germline CDR1 and CDR2: SGDLS and YYNGEE. Here the CDR3 reads CASTTGRTPTEAFF. The CDR3 DNA reads TGTGCCAGCACGACAGGGAGGACCCCCACTGAAGCTTTCTTT.

In its sample, this clonotype was seen many times. The V call is TRBV29-1, the J call TRBJ2-7, with D possibly matching TRBD2 (6 bases). Trimming pared 7 bases from V and 7 bases from J, leaving 26 bases between. Germline V gene lookup returns CDR1 SQVTM and CDR2 ANQGSEA. This CDR3 comprises 15 residues. CDR3 sequence (DNA): TGCAGCGCCGAGAAAGGAACCGGCGGGAACGGAGAGCAGTACTTC. Its protein product is CSAEKGTGGNGEQYF.

The chain is built from TRBV29-1 and TRBJ1-1; TRBD1 matches at 7 bases. Unmatched junction bases numbered 8, after V lost 3 bases and J lost 7 bases. Germline-derived CDR1 and CDR2 are SQVTM and ANQGSEA. CDR3 length equals 13 residues. CDR3 sequence: CSVEGNDRDEAFF. The CDR3 coding sequence is TGCAGCGTTGAGGGTAACGACAGGGATGAAGCTTTCTTT.

This clonotype was recorded many times. The chain recombines TRBV7-9 with TRBJ1-2; D call uncertain. CDR3 length equals 11 residues. V lost 5 bases, J lost 3 bases, and 4 bases lay in between. CDR1 is SEHNR, CDR2 FQNEAQ, per germline (reference sequence). The CDR3 nucleotides are TGTGCCAGCAGCCGAGACTATGGCTACACCTTC. Translating it yields CASSRDYGYTF.

This clonotype occurred many times. The chain combines TRBV19 with TRBJ2-7; 9 bases are shared with TRBD1. The V and J ends lost 4 bases and 5 bases, in that order; junction bases with no gene match: 15. This CDR3 comprises 17 residues. Germline V gene lookup returns CDR1 LNHDA and CDR2 SQIVND (reference sequence). The CDR3 reads CASSTLFSPGQGDEQYF. Written as DNA, the CDR3 is TGTGCCAGTAGTACTCTATTCTCCCCGGGACAGGGTGACGAGCAGTACTTC.

In this sample, this clonotype turned up many times. The chain combines TRBV20-1 with TRBJ1-2; D call uncertain. Germline V gives CDR1 DFQATT, CDR2 SNEGSKA (reference sequence). CDR3 length: 15 residues. The ends were cut back, 0 bases at V and 8 bases at J, with 19 bases in the middle. This chain's CDR3 is CSARDLNSPYKGYTF. CDR3 in DNA: TGCAGTGCTAGAGATTTGAACAGCCCTTACAAGGGCTACACCTTC.

This clonotype has at least ten counts. CDR3 sequence reads: CASSLWSSNQPQHF. In nucleotides, the CDR3 is TGTGCCAGCAGTTTATGGAGTAGCAATCAGCCCCAGCATTTT. The J gene is TRBJ1-5, the V gene TRBV28; no reliable D call. The CDR3 loop spans 14 amino acids. Germline V gene lookup returns CDR1 MDHEN and CDR2 SYDVKM. V lost 0 bases and J lost 0, with 3 bases in between.

This clonotype was seen many times. V and J are TRBV14 and TRBJ1-2; 7 bases line up with TRBD1. The CDR3 contains 15 residues. CDR1 is SGHDN and CDR2 is FVKESK in the germline V gene. V lost 5 bases to trimming and J lost 2 bases; unmatched junction nucleotides: 8. The chain's CDR3 is CASSFTPGQNYGYTF. The CDR3 DNA reads as TGTGCCAGCAGCTTTACCCCGGGACAGAACTATGGCTACACCTTC.

This clonotype came up many times. The chain joins TRBV2 to TRBJ1-5, with D perhaps matching TRBD1 (6 bases). CDR3 size: 13 residues. V lost 4 bases and J 5 bases, leaving 9 bases between the germline ends. Germline V lookup: CDR1 SNHLY, CDR2 FYNNEI. Written as DNA, the CDR3 is TGTGCCAGCAGTGGTACAGGGTATCAGCCCCAGCATTTT. It specifies CASSGTGYQPQHF.

At least ten counts were recorded for this clonotype. The rearrangement links TRBV18 to TRBJ2-1; TRBD2 matches 11 bases. V shed 1 base, J shed 8 bases, and the junction held 13 bases outside the gene matches. CDR3 length equals 18 residues. CDR1 and CDR2 (germline): KGHSH, LQKENI. CDR3 sequence reads: CASSPRILSGRALDEQFF. CDR3 DNA sequence: TGTGCCAGCTCACCACGAATTCTTAGCGGGAGGGCCTTAGATGAGCAGTTCTTC.

The V and J genes are TRBV18 and TRBJ1-1, with 9 positions matching TRBD1. The CDR3 loop spans 15 amino acids. The germline V gene encodes CDR1 KGHSH and CDR2 LQKENI. Unmatched junction bases numbered 4, after V lost 4 bases and J lost 1 base. CDR3 sequence: CASSRRTGENTEAFF. DNA for the CDR3: TGTGCCAGCTCACGAAGGACAGGGGAGAACACTGAAGCTTTCTTT.

This clonotype was recorded many times. The V call is TRBV5-1, the J call TRBJ2-5, with 10 bases aligning to TRBD1. With V trimmed by 4 bases and J by 1 base, 4 bases remained unmatched. CDR1 and CDR2 from the germline V gene are SGHRS and YFSETQ. This CDR3 has 15 amino acids. This chain's CDR3 is CASSLGTGAQETQYF. For the CDR3, the DNA is TGCGCCAGCAGCCTCGGGACAGGGGCCCAAGAGACCCAGTACTTC. The full variable domain, with the rest looked up from reference TRBV5-1 and TRBJ2-5, is KAGVTQTPRYLIKTRGQQVTLSCSPISGHRSVSWYQQTPGQGLQFLFEYFSETQRNKGNFPGRFSGRQFSNSRSEMNVSTLELGDSALYLCASSLGTGAQETQYFGPGTRLLVL.

This clonotype was observed at least ten times. This sequence joins TRBV4-2 and TRBJ1-1; 9 positions match TRBD1. The CDR3 contains 15 residues. V was pared by 8 bases and J by 0 bases, with 7 bases of the junction left unmatched. The V gene's germline CDR1 is LGHNA and CDR2 YNFKEQ. The CDR3 DNA sequence: TGTGCCAGCCGCGGGGACAGGGTCATGAACACTGAAGCTTTCTTT. It codes for CASRGDRVMNTEAFF.

The rearrangement uses TRBV20-1 and TRBJ2-2, with a tentative D call TRBD1 (9 bases). The CDR3 is made up of 14 amino acids. Germline V lookup: CDR1 DFQATT, CDR2 SNEGSKA (reference sequence). Trimming cost V 6 bases and J 5 bases, with 16 bases left between them. The chain's CDR3 is CSAAGDRVTGELFF. The CDR3 nucleotides are TGCAGTGCAGCGGGGGACAGGGTAACCGGGGAGCTGTTTTTT.

The chain recombines TRBV4-3 with TRBJ2-4, with TRBD2 matching 8 bases. The length of the CDR3 is 19 residues. CDR1 and CDR2 (germline): LGHNA, YSLEER. Trimming took 4 bases from V and 3 from J; bases not matched to a gene: 17. The CDR3 here is CASSPTLAGRGGVKNIQYF. The CDR3 coding sequence is TGCGCCAGCAGCCCTACTTTAGCGGGAAGAGGGGGGGTCAAAAACATTCAGTACTTC.

This clonotype appeared a few times. The chain employs TRBV14 and TRBJ2-3; 7 bases align to TRBD2. J was trimmed by 6 bases and V by 4 bases; bases with no gene match: 13. The CDR3 is 16 amino acids. CDR1 is SGHDN and CDR2 is FVKESK in the germline V gene. The CDR3 loop reads CASSRARGSFADTQYF. The CDR3 bases are TGTGCCAGCAGCCGCGCCCGCGGGAGTTTTGCCGATACGCAGTATTTT.

This clonotype was picked up a small number of times. The CDR3: CASSRIPGGETQYF. The CDR3 nucleotides are TGTGCCAGCAGCCGAATCCCTGGGGGAGAGACCCAGTACTTC. This chain connects TRBV5-5 to TRBJ2-5, with D perhaps given as TRBD1 or TRBD2 (5 bases each). Germline CDR1 is SGHKS and CDR2 is YYEKEE (reference sequence). V was trimmed by 4 bases and J by 4 bases, leaving 14 bases between them. CDR3 length: 14 amino acids.

This clonotype was counted at least ten times. The V gene is TRBV28, the J gene TRBJ2-2, with 10 nucleotides matching TRBD2. CDR1 is MDHEN, CDR2 SYDVKM, per germline. CDR3 length equals 17 residues. Losses at the gene ends were 3 bases for V and 3 bases for J; bases not matched to a gene: 7. The CDR3 coding sequence is TGTGCCAGCAGTTTGGGTAGCGGGAGGATTGACACCGGGGAGCTGTTTTTT. This gives the protein CASSLGSGRIDTGELFF.

This clonotype was found many times. V is TRBV6-5 and J is TRBJ2-5; 13 positions agree with TRBD2. CDR1 is MNHEY, CDR2 SVGAGI, per germline. The CDR3 runs to 17 residues. Unmatched junction bases numbered 9, after V lost 5 bases and J lost 3 bases. The DNA for the CDR3 is TGTGCCAGCAGTGCGTCCCCGGGACTAGCGGGAAAAGAGACCCAGTACTTC. Translated: CASSASPGLAGKETQYF.

This clonotype turned up a few times. V is TRBV4-3 and J is TRBJ2-3, with D maybe TRBD2 (7 bases). With 10 bases removed from V and 4 bases from J, the gap between germline ends came to 15 bases. The CDR3 spans 13 residues. Germline V CDR1 and CDR2: LGHNA, YSLEER. This chain's CDR3 is CATGGRGADTQYF. The CDR3 coding sequence is TGCGCCACTGGAGGGAGGGGGGCAGATACGCAGTATTTT.

The table lists this clonotype with a few counts. The genes are TRBV6-6 and TRBJ2-3; D perhaps matches TRBD2 (7 bases). Germline-derived CDR1 and CDR2 are MNHNY and SVGAGI (reference sequence). V lost 10 bases and J lost 2, with 16 bases in between. CDR3 length: 14 amino acids. The CDR3 loop reads CATQGGLNTDTQYF. CDR3 DNA sequence: TGTGCCACCCAAGGGGGACTAAACACAGATACGCAGTATTTT.

This clonotype was seen a handful of times. The V call is TRBV7-9, the J call TRBJ1-1; D uncertain. The germline V gene encodes CDR1 SEHNR and CDR2 FQNEAQ (reference sequence). The CDR3 has 14 amino acids. Trimming cost V 6 bases and J 2 bases, with 13 bases left between them. The CDR3 bases are TGTGCCAGCAGTAACGTTTTGGGAAACACTGAAGCTTTCTTT. This translates into CASSNVLGNTEAFF.

At least ten counts were recorded for this clonotype. The rearrangement uses TRBV28 and TRBJ2-1, with 9 bases identical to TRBD1. This CDR3 has 14 residues. Trimming took 3 bases from V and 9 from J; bases not matched to a gene: 6. CDR1 and CDR2 from the germline V gene are MDHEN and SYDVKM. CDR3 DNA sequence: TGTGCCAGCAGTTTCTCACAGGGGGCTGGTGAGCAGTTCTTC. Protein sequence: CASSFSQGAGEQFF.

This clonotype came up a few times. This rearrangement joins TRBV5-1 to TRBJ1-2, with D unclear. V lost 0 bases to trimming and J lost 4 bases, with 10 bases between them. Looked up from germline, CDR1 is SGHRS and CDR2 is YFSETQ. The CDR3 is made up of 14 amino acids. The CDR3 is CASSLGPALYGYTF. CDR3 nucleotide sequence: TGCGCCAGCAGCTTGGGACCTGCCCTCTATGGCTACACCTTC.

In its sample, this clonotype was seen a few times. This rearrangement joins TRBV6-4 to TRBJ2-2; a possible D gene is TRBD1 (5 bases). Germline lookup yields CDR1 MRHNA and CDR2 SNTAGT. The CDR3 is 14 residues long. Between the trimmed V and J ends, which lost 4 bases and 5 bases, there was a span of 11 bases. CDR3 protein: CASSGAPGTGELFF. The CDR3 bases are TGTGCCAGCAGTGGGGCACCAGGGACCGGGGAGCTGTTTTTT.